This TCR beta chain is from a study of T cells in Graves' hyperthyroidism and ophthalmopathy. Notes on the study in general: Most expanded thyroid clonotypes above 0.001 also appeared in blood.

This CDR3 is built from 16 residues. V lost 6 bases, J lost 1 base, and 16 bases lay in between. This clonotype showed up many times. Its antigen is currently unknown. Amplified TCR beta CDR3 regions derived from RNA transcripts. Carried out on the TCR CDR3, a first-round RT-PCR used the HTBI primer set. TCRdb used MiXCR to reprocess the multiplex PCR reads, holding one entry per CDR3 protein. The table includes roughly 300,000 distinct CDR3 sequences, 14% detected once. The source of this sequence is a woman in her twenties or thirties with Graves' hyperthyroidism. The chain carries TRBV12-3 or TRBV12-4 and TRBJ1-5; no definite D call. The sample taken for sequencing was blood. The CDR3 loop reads CASRDSIGLSNQPQHF. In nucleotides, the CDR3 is TGTGCCAGCAGAGATTCGATCGGACTCAGCAATCAGCCCCAGCATTTT.